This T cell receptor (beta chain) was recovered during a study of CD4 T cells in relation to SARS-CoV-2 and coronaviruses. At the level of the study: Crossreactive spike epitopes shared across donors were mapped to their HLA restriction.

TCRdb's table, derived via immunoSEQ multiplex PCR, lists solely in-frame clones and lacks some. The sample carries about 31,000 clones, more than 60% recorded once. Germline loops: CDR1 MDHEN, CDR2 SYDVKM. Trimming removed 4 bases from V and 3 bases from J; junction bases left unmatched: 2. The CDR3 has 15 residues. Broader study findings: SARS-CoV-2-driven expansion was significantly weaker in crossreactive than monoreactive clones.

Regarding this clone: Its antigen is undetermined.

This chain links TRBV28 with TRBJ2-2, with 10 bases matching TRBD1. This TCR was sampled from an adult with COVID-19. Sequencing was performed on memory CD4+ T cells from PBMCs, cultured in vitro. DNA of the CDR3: TGTGCCAGCAGTTCGGGGACAGGGGACACCGGGGAGCTGTTTTTT. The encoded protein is CASSSGTGDTGELFF.